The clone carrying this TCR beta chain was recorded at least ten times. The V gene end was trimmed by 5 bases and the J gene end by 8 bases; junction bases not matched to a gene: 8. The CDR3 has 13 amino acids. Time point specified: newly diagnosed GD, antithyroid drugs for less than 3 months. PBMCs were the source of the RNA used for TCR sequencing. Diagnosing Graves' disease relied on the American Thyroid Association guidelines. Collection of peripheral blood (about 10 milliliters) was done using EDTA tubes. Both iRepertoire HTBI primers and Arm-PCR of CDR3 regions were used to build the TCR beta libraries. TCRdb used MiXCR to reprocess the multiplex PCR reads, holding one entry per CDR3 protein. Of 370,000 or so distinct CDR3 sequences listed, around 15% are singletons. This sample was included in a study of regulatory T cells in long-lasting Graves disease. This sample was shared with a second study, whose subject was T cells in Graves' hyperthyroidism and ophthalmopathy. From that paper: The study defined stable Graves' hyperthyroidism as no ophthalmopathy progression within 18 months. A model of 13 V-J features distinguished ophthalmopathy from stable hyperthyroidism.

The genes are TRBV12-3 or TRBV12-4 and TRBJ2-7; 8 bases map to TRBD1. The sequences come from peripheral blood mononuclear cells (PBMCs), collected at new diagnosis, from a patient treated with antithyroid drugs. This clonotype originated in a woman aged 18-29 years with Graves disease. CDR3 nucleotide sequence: TGTGCCAGCAGTCCCCGGACAGGGCGGAAGCAGTACTTC. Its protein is CASSPRTGRKQYF.